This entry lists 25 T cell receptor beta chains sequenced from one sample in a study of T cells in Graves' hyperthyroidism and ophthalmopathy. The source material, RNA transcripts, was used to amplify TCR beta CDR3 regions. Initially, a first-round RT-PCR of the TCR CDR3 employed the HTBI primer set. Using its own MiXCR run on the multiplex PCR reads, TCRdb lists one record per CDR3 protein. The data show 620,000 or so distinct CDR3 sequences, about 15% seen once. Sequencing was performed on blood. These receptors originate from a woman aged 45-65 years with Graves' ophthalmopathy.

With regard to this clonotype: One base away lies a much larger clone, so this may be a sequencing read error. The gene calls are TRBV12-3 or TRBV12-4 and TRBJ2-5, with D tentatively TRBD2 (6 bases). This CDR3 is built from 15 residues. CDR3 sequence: CASGFGGLGQETQYF. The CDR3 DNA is TGTGCCAGCGGTTTCGGGGGTCTGGGACAAGAGACCCAGTACTTC.

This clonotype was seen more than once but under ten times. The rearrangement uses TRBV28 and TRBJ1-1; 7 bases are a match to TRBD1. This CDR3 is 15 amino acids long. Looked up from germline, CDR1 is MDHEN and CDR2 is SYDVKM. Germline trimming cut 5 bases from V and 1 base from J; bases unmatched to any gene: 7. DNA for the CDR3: TGTGCCAGCAGTACCCCCGGGACAGCGAACACTGAAGCTTTCTTT. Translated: CASSTPGTANTEAFF. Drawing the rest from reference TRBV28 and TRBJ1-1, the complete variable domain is DVKVTQSSRYLVKRTGEKVFLECVQDMDHENMFWYRQDPGLGLRLIYFSYDVKMKEKGDIPEGYSVSREKKERFSLILESASTNQTSMYLCASSTPGTANTEAFFGQGTRLTVV.

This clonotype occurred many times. CDR3 sequence (DNA): TGTGCCAGCAGCTTAATGCGGGGTGCTAGGGATAATTCACCCCTCCACTTT. This sequence encodes CASSLMRGARDNSPLHF. The chain joins TRBV6-5 to TRBJ1-6; D gene unclear. The CDR3 is 17 residues long. Germline CDR1 reads MNHEY; CDR2 reads SVGAGI. V was trimmed by 6 bases and J by 5 bases, leaving 20 bases between them.

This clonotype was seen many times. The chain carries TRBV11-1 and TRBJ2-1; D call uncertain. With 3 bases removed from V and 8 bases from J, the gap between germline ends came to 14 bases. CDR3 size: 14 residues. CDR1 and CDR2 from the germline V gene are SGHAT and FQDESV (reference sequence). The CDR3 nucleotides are TGTGCCAGCAGCTTTATTAACGTCGGCGATGAGCAGTTCTTC. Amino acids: CASSFINVGDEQFF.

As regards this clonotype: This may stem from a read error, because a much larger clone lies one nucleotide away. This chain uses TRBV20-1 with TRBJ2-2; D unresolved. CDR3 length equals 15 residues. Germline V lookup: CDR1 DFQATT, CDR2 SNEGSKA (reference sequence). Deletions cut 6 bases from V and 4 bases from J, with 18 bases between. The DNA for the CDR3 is TGCAGTGCGGGTTGGGTAGCAGGTGGCACCGGGGAGCTGTTTTTT. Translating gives CSAGWVAGGTGELFF.

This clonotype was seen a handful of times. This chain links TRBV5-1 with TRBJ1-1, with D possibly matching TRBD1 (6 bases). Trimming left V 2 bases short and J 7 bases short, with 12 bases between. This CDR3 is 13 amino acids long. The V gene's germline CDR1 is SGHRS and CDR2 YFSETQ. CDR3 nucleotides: TGCGCCAGCAGCTTAACTCACAGGGATGAAGCTTTCTTT. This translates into CASSLTHRDEAFF. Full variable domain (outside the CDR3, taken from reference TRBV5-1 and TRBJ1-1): KAGVTQTPRYLIKTRGQQVTLSCSPISGHRSVSWYQQTPGQGLQFLFEYFSETQRNKGNFPGRFSGRQFSNSRSEMNVSTLELGDSALYLCASSLTHRDEAFFGQGTRLTVV.

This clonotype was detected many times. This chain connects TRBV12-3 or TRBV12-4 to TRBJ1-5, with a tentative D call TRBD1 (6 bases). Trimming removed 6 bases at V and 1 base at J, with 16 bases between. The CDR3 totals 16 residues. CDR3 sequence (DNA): TGTGCCAGCAGAACTGCGACAGGTTCAAGCAATCAGCCCCAGCATTTT. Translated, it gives CASRTATGSSNQPQHF.

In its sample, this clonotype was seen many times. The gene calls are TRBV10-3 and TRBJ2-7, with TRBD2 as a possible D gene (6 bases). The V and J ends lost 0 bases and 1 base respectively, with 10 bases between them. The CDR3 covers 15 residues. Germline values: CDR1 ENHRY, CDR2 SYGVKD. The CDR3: CAISESGGASYEQYF. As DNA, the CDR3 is TGTGCCATCAGTGAGTCGGGGGGAGCTTCCTACGAGCAGTACTTC.

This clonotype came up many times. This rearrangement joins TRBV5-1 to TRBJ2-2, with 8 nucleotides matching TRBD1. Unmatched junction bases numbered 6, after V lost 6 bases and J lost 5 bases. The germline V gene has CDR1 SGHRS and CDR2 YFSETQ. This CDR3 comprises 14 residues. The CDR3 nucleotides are TGCGCCAGCATGCAGGGGGCAAATACCGGGGAGCTGTTTTTT. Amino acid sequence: CASMQGANTGELFF.

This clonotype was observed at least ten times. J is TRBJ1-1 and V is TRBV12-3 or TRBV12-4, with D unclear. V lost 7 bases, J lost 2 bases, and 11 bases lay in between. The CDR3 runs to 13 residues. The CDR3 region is CASILLGNTEAFF. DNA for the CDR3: TGTGCCAGCATCCTACTGGGTAACACTGAAGCTTTCTTT.

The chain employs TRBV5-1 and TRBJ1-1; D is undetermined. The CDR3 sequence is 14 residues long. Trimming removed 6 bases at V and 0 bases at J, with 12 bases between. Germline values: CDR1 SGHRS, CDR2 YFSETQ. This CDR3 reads CASTLMGMNTEAFF. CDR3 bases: TGCGCCAGCACTCTGATGGGAATGAACACTGAAGCTTTCTTT.

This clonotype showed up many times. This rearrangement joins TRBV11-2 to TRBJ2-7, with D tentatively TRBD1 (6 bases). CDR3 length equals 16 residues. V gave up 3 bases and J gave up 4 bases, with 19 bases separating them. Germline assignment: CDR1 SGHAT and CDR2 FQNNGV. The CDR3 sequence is CASSFAPVAGTYEQYF. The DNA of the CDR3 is TGTGCCAGCAGCTTTGCTCCCGTGGCAGGGACATACGAGCAGTACTTC.

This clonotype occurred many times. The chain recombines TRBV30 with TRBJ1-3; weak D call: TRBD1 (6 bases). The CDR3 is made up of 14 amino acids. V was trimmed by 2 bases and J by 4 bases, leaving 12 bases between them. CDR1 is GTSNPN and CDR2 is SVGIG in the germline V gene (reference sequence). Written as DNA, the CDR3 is TGTGCCTGGAGTCTAGGGGACAACGGAAACACCATATATTTT. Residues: CAWSLGDNGNTIYF.

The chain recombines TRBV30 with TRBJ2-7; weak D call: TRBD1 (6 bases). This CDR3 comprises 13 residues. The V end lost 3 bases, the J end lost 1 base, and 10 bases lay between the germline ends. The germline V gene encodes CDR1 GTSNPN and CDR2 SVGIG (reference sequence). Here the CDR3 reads CAWSAGTSYEQYF. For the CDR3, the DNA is TGTGCCTGGAGCGCTGGGACATCCTACGAGCAGTACTTC. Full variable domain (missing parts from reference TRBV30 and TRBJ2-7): SQTIHQWPATLVQPVGSPLSLECTVEGTSNPNLYWYRQAAGRGLQLLFYSVGIGQISSEVPQNLSASRPQDRQFILSSKKLLLSDSGFYLCAWSAGTSYEQYFGPGTRLTVT.

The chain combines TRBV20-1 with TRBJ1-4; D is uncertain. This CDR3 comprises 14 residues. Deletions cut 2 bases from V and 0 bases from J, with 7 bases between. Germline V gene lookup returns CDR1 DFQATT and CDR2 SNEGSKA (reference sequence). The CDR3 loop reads CSARRPATNEKLFF. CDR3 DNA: TGCAGTGCTAGACGGCCTGCAACTAATGAAAAACTGTTTTTT.

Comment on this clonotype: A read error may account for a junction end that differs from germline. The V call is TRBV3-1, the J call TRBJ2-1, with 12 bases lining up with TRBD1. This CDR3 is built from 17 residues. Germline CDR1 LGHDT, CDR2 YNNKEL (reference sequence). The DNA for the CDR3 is TGTGCCAGCAGCCCGAGGGACAGGGGGCCGTCCTACAATGGGCAGTTCTTC. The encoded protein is CASSPRDRGPSYNGQFF.

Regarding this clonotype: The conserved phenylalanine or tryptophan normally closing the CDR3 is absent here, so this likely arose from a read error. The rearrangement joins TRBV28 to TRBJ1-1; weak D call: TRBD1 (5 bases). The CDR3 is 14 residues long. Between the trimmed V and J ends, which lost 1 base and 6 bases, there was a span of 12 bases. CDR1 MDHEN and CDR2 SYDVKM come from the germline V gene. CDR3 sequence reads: CASSLSGALAEAFI. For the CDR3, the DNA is TGTGCCAGCAGTTTATCCGGGGCGTTGGCTGAAGCTTTCATT.

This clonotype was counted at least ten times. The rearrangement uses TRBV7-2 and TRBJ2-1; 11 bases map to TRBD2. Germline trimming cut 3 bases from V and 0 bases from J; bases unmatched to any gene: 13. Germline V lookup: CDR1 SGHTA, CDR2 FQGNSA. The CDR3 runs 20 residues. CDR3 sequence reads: CASSFRLAGFSLYSYNEQFF. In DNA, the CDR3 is TGTGCCAGCAGCTTCCGACTAGCGGGATTTTCCCTTTACTCCTACAATGAGCAGTTCTTC.

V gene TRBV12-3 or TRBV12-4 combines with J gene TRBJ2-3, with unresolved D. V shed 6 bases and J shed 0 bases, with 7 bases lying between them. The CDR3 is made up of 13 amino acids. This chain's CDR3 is CASRIGSTDTQYF. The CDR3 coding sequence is TGTGCCAGCAGAATAGGTAGCACAGATACGCAGTATTTT.

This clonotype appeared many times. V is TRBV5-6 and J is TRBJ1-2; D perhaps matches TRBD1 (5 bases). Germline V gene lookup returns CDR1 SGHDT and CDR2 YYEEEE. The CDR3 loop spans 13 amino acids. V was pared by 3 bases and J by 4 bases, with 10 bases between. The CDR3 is CASSSDRFYGYTF. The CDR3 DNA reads TGTGCCAGCAGCTCCGACAGATTCTATGGCTACACCTTC.

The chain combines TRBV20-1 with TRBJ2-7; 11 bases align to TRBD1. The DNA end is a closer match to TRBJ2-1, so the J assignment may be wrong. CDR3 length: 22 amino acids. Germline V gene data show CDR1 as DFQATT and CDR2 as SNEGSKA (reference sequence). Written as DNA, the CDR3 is TGCAGTGCTAGGCTCTCCGGGACAGGGGGGACTAACGGGAGGAGGGGTTCCTACGAGCAGTTCTTC. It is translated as CSARLSGTGGTNGRRGSYEQFF.

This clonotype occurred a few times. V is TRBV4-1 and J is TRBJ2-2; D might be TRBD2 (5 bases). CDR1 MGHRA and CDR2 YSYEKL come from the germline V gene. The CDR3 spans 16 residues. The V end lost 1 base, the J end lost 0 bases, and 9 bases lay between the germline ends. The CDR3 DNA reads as TGCGCCAGCAGCCAAGGTGTCGGGGCGAACACCGGGGAGCTGTTTTTT. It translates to CASSQGVGANTGELFF.

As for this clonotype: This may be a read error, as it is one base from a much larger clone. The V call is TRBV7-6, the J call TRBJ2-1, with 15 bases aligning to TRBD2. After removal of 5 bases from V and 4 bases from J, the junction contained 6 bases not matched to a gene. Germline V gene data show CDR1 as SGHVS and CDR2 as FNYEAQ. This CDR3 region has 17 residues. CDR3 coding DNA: TGTGCCAGCAGCCCCGGGACTAGCGGGAGGCTTTACAATGAGCAGTTCTTC. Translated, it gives CASSPGTSGRLYNEQFF.

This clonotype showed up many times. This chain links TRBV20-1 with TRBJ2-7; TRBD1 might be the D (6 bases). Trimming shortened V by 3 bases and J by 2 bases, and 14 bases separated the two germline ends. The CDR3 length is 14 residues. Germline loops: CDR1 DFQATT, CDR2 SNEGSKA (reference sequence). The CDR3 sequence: CSARPPYRAYEQYF. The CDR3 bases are TGCAGTGCTAGGCCCCCGTACAGGGCCTACGAGCAGTACTTC.

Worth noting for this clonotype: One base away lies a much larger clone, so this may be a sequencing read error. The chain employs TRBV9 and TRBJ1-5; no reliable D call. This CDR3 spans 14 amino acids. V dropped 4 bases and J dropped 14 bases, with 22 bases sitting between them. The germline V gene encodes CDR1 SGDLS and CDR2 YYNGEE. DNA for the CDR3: TGTGCCAGCAGCCGAAACGACGGAGGCTCCGCCGAGCATTTT. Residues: CASSRNDGGSAEHF.